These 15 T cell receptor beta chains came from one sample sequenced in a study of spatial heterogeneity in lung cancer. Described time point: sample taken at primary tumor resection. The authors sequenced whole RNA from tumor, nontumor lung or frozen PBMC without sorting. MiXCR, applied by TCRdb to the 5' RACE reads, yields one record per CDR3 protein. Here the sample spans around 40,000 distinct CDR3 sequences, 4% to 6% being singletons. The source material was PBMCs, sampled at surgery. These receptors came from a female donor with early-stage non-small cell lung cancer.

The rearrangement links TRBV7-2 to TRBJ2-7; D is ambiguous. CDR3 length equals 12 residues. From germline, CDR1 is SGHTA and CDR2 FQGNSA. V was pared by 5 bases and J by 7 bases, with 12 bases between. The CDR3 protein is CASSTRLGEQYF. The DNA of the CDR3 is TGTGCCAGCAGCACGCGTCTAGGGGAGCAGTACTTC.

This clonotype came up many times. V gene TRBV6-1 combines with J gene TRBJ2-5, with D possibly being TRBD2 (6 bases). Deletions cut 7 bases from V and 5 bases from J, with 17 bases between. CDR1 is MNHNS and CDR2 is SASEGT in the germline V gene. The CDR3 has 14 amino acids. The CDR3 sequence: CASNEGGGKETQYF. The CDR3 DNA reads TGTGCCAGCAACGAAGGAGGAGGGAAGGAGACCCAGTACTTC.

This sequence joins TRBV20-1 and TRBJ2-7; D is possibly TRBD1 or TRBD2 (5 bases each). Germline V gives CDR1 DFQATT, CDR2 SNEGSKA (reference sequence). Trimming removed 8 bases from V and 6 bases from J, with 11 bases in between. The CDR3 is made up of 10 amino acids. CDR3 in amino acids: CSTSGTEQYF. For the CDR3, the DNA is TGCAGTACGAGTGGGACCGAGCAGTACTTC.

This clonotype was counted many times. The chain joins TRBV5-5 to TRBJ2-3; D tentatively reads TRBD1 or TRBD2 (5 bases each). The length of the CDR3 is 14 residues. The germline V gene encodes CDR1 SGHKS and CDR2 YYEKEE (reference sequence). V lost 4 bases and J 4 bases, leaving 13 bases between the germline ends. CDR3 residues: CASSPSQGADTQYF. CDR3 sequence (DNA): TGTGCCAGCAGCCCATCTCAGGGAGCAGATACGCAGTATTTT.

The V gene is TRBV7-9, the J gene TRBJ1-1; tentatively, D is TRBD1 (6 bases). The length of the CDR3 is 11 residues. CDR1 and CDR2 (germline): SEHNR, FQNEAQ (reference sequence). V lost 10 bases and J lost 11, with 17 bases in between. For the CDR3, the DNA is TGTGCCATATTGACAGGTCTGACGGCTTTCTTT. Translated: CAILTGLTAFF.

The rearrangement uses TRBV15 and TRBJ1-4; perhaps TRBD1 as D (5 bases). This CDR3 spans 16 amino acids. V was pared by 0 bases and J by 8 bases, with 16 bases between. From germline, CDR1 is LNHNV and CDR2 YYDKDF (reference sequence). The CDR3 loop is CATSRDSVSRGEKLFF. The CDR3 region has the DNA TGTGCCACCAGCAGAGATTCTGTTTCTCGGGGGGAAAAACTGTTTTTT.

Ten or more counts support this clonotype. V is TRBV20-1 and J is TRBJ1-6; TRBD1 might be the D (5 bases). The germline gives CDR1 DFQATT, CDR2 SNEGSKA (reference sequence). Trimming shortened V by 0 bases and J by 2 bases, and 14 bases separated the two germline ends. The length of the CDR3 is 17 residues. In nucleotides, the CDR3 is TGCAGTGCTAGAGACCGGTTGACAGCCCCCTATAATTCACCCCTCCACTTT. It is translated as CSARDRLTAPYNSPLHF.

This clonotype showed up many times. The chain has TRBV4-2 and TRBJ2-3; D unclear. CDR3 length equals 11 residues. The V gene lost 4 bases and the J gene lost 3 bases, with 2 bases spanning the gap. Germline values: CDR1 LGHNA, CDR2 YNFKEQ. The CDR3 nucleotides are TGTGCCAGCAGCCTGACAGATACGCAGTATTTT. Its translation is CASSLTDTQYF.

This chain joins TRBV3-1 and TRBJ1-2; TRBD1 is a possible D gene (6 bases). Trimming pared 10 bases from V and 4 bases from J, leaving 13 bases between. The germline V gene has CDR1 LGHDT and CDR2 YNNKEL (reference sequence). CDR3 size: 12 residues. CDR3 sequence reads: CATTGLGYGYTF. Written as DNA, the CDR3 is TGTGCCACCACAGGGTTGGGCTATGGCTACACCTTC. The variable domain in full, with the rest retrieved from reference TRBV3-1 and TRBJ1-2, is DTAVSQTPKYLVTQMGNDKSIKCEQNLGHDTMYWYKQDSKKFLKIMFSYNNKELIINETVPNRFSPKSPDKAHLNLHINSLELGDSAVYFCATTGLGYGYTFGSGTRLTVV.

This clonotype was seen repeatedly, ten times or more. CDR3 bases: TGTGCCAGCAGTGAATGGACTAGCGGGGGAAGCGAGCAGTACTTC. Protein product: CASSEWTSGGSEQYF. The chain carries TRBV6-1 and TRBJ2-7; 13 bases agree with TRBD2. The CDR3 totals 15 residues. The germline V gene encodes CDR1 MNHNS and CDR2 SASEGT. Trimming removed 2 bases from V and 6 bases from J; junction bases left unmatched: 4.

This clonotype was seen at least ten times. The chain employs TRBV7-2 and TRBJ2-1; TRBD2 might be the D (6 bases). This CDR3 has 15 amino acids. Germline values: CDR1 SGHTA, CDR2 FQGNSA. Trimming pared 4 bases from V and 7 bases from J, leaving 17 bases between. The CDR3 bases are TGTGCCAGCAGCTCGGGAGTTCGAGCCCCAAATGAGCAGTTCTTC. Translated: CASSSGVRAPNEQFF. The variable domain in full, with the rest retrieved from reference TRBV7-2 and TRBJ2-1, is GAGVSQSPSNKVTEKGKDVELRCDPISGHTALYWYRQSLGQGLEFLIYFQGNSAPDKSGLPSDRFSAERTGGSVSTLTIQRTQQEDSAVYLCASSSGVRAPNEQFFGPGTRLTVL.

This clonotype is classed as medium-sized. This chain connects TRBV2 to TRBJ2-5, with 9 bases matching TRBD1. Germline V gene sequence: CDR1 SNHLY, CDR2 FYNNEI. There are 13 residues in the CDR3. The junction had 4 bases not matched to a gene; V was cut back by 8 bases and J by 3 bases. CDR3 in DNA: TGTGCCAGCCTGGGACAGGGCGAAGAGACCCAGTACTTC. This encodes CASLGQGEETQYF.

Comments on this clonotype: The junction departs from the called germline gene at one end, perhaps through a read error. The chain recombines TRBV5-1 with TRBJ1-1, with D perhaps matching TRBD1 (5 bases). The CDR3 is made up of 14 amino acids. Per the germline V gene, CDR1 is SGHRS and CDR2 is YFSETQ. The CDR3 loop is CTSSLGLMNTEAFF. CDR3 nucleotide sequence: TGCACCAGCAGCTTGGGGCTGATGAACACTGAAGCTTTCTTT.

The CDR3 nucleotides read TGTGCCAGCAGCACCGGACAGGGGCGCAGGAATGAGCAGTTCTTC. Translation: CASSTGQGRRNEQFF. J is TRBJ2-1 and V is TRBV5-4; 9 bases line up with TRBD1. V was clipped by 4 bases and J by 7 bases; unmatched bases: 9. Germline CDR1 is SGHNT and CDR2 is YYREEE (reference sequence). The CDR3 sequence is 15 residues long.

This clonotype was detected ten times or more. The DNA of the CDR3 is TGTGCCAGCAGCCTCGGACAGTCTGCCTACGAGCAGTACTTC. This sequence encodes CASSLGQSAYEQYF. The rearrangement joins TRBV11-2 to TRBJ2-7; tentative D call: TRBD1 (6 bases). The V gene lost 5 bases and the J gene lost 2 bases, with 13 bases spanning the gap. This CDR3 is 14 amino acids long. CDR1 SGHAT and CDR2 FQNNGV come from the germline V gene.